This passage covers 22 T cell receptor beta chains from one sample sequenced in a study of blood T cell repertoires in COVID-19. Assay: immunoSEQ multiplex PCR; the TCRdb copy retains only in-frame clones and omits some. The profile covers over 40,000 clones, with around 80% appearing a single time and approximately 7.7% taken by the ten largest. The specimen sequenced was peripheral blood. These receptors all stem from a human donor in a cohort sampled during active COVID-19.

The J gene is TRBJ1-5, the V gene TRBV30; 8 bases are a match to TRBD1. V lost 2 bases and J lost 2; bases outside the gene matches: 11. The germline gives CDR1 GTSNPN, CDR2 SVGIG (reference sequence). CDR3 length: 17 amino acids. This CDR3 is CAWSTHGQGSGNQPQHF. The CDR3 nucleotides are TGTGCCTGGAGTACCCACGGACAGGGCAGCGGCAATCAGCCCCAGCATTTT.

The CDR3 coding sequence is TGTGCCAGCCGATTGACAGGCCTAGGGGCTGAAGCTTTCTTT. It yields the protein CASRLTGLGAEAFF. This sequence joins TRBV2 and TRBJ1-1; tentatively, D is TRBD1 (6 bases). CDR1 SNHLY and CDR2 FYNNEI come from the germline V gene. The CDR3 contains 14 residues. V shed 8 bases and J shed 6 bases, with 19 bases lying between them.

V and J are TRBV28 and TRBJ2-6; 7 positions match TRBD2. The junction had 17 bases not matched to a gene; V was cut back by 9 bases and J by 6 bases. Per germline, CDR1 MDHEN and CDR2 SYDVKM. The CDR3 runs 17 residues. The CDR3 sequence: CASKGGLAANEANVLTF. The CDR3 DNA is TGTGCCAGTAAAGGAGGGCTAGCGGCTAATGAGGCCAACGTCCTGACTTTC.

The chain recombines TRBV5-1 with TRBJ2-3; 9 bases match TRBD1. This CDR3 contains 17 residues. V shed 0 bases, J shed 4 bases, and the junction held 9 bases outside the gene matches. Germline CDR1 reads SGHRS; CDR2 reads YFSETQ. CDR3: CASSLDPTGGPPDTQYF. CDR3 nucleotides: TGCGCCAGCAGCTTGGACCCTACAGGGGGCCCCCCAGATACGCAGTATTTT.

The chain has TRBV5-4 and TRBJ2-3, with D possibly being TRBD1 (6 bases). CDR1 SGHNT and CDR2 YYREEE come from the germline V gene (reference sequence). The CDR3 is 16 residues long. V was trimmed by 4 bases and J by 0 bases, leaving 15 bases between them. The CDR3 DNA reads as TGTGCCAGCAGCCTAGGACAGCCCCATAGCACAGATACGCAGTATTTT. It translates to CASSLGQPHSTDTQYF.

The rearrangement uses TRBV7-9 and TRBJ2-3; TRBD1 matches at 8 bases. After removal of 5 bases from V and 5 bases from J, the junction contained 12 bases not matched to a gene. The CDR3 spans 16 residues. CDR1 SEHNR and CDR2 FQNEAQ come from the germline V gene (reference sequence). In DNA form, the CDR3 reads TGTGCCAGCAGCCCACGGACAGGGACCACTGGAGATACGCAGTATTTT. This encodes CASSPRTGTTGDTQYF. Full variable domain (outside the CDR3, taken from reference TRBV7-9 and TRBJ2-3): DTGVSQNPRHKITKRGQNVTFRCDPISEHNRLYWYRQTLGQGPEFLTYFQNEAQLEKSRLLSDRFSAERPKGSFSTLEIQRTEQGDSAMYLCASSPRTGTTGDTQYFGPGTRLTVL.

This chain joins TRBV19 and TRBJ1-5; D not certain. The length of the CDR3 is 14 residues. Per germline, CDR1 LNHDA and CDR2 SQIVND (reference sequence). V lost 4 bases, J lost 7 bases, and 14 bases lay in between. The CDR3 protein is CASSTAGRGQPQHF. The CDR3 bases are TGTGCCAGTAGTACTGCCGGGCGGGGACAGCCCCAGCATTTT.

CDR3 in amino acids: CASSLEGLLYNEQFF. CDR3 bases: TGTGCCAGCAGCTTAGAGGGACTCCTCTACAATGAGCAGTTCTTC. The rearrangement links TRBV7-9 to TRBJ2-1; D possibly corresponds to TRBD2 (6 bases). Germline lookup yields CDR1 SEHNR and CDR2 FQNEAQ (reference sequence). V was pared by 1 base and J by 3 bases, with 10 bases between. The CDR3 extends over 15 amino acids.

CDR3 nucleotide sequence: TGTGCCAGCAACCGGGACAGGGGCGACGAGCAGTACTTC. Encoded protein: CASNRDRGDEQYF. V and J are TRBV18 and TRBJ2-7; 10 bases fit TRBD1. V gave up 8 bases and J gave up 5 bases; unmatched junction bases: 6. CDR1 and CDR2 (germline): KGHSH, LQKENI. CDR3 length: 13 residues. Filled out from reference TRBV18 and TRBJ2-7, the complete variable domain reads NAGVMQNPRHLVRRRGQEARLRCSPMKGHSHVYWYRQLPEEGLKFMVYLQKENIIDESGMPKERFSAEFPKEGPSILRIQQVVRGDSAAYFCASNRDRGDEQYFGPGTRLTVT.

The rearrangement joins TRBV28 to TRBJ2-7, with 9 positions matching TRBD1. CDR3 size: 16 residues. CDR1 MDHEN and CDR2 SYDVKM come from the germline V gene. After removal of 1 base from V and 5 bases from J, the junction contained 9 bases not matched to a gene. The chain's CDR3 is CASSLSLGQGRNEQYF. CDR3 in DNA: TGTGCCAGCAGTTTATCTCTAGGACAGGGGCGGAACGAGCAGTACTTC.

The rearrangement joins TRBV19 to TRBJ2-1; no clear D gene. The CDR3 is 15 residues long. V lost 2 bases and J lost 3, with 11 bases in between. Germline-derived CDR1 and CDR2 are LNHDA and SQIVND (reference sequence). The CDR3 DNA is TGTGCCAGTAGTATAACAGCAGCCAGCTACAATGAGCAGTTCTTC. Protein: CASSITAASYNEQFF.

The rearrangement joins TRBV29-1 to TRBJ1-1; TRBD1 matches 8 bases. CDR3 length: 14 amino acids. V shed 3 bases, J shed 4 bases, and the junction held 7 bases outside the gene matches. Germline CDR1 reads SQVTM; CDR2 reads ANQGSEA. Here the CDR3 DNA reads TGCAGCGTTGAGTGGACAGGGCTGAGCACTGAAGCTTTCTTT. It encodes CSVEWTGLSTEAFF.

The chain is built from TRBV5-6 and TRBJ1-5, with 10 positions matching TRBD1. The junction had 8 bases not matched to a gene; V was cut back by 3 bases and J by 2 bases. Per the germline V gene, CDR1 is SGHDT and CDR2 is YYEEEE. The CDR3 is 17 residues long. CDR3: CASSYGTGDKGNQPQHF. In DNA form, the CDR3 reads TGTGCCAGCAGCTACGGGACAGGGGACAAGGGCAATCAGCCCCAGCATTTT.

The genes are TRBV9 and TRBJ1-3; the match to TRBD1 covers 8 bases. The germline gives CDR1 SGDLS, CDR2 YYNGEE. J was trimmed by 2 bases and V by 0 bases; bases with no gene match: 4. The CDR3 runs 16 residues. As DNA, the CDR3 is TGTGCCAGCAGCGTAGATGACAGGGGCCCTGGAAACACCATATATTTT. This gives the protein CASSVDDRGPGNTIYF.

V and J are TRBV6-2 or TRBV6-3 and TRBJ2-1; 8 bases agree with TRBD1. Germline assignment: CDR1 MNHEY and CDR2 SVGEGT. This CDR3 has 16 residues. V lost 3 bases and J lost 2; bases outside the gene matches: 6. CDR3 bases: TGTGCCAGCAGTTATCGTGACAGGGGCCCCTACAATGAGCAGTTCTTC. Protein sequence: CASSYRDRGPYNEQFF.

A few counts support this clone. In nucleotides, the CDR3 is TGTGCCAGCAGCGAAGGAGCGGGTGAGCAGTTCTTC. It translates to CASSEGAGEQFF. The chain joins TRBV9 to TRBJ2-1; perhaps TRBD2 as D (6 bases). The V end lost 3 bases, the J end lost 9 bases, and 10 bases lay between the germline ends. CDR1 SGDLS and CDR2 YYNGEE come from the germline V gene. The CDR3 is made up of 12 amino acids.

The chain couples TRBV4-3 to TRBJ2-3; 9 bases fit TRBD2. Trimming took 1 base from V and 4 from J; bases not matched to a gene: 9. The germline CDR1 and CDR2 sequences are LGHNA and YSLEER. This CDR3 is built from 17 residues. CDR3 DNA: TGCGCCAGCAGCCAAGTTTTTAGCGGGAGAGGGGCAGATACGCAGTATTTT. Translating gives CASSQVFSGRGADTQYF.

Only one count was recorded for this clone. V usage is TRBV9 and J usage is TRBJ2-1; 7 bases match TRBD2. The junction had 6 bases not matched to a gene; V was cut back by 4 bases and J by 5 bases. The germline V gene has CDR1 SGDLS and CDR2 YYNGEE. The CDR3 sequence is 14 residues long. The CDR3 nucleotides are TGTGCCAGCAGCCGAGGCCTAGCGGACAATGAGCAGTTCTTC. Translated: CASSRGLADNEQFF.

V gene TRBV10-1 combines with J gene TRBJ2-2, with a possible D match to TRBD2 (5 bases). The V gene's germline CDR1 is WNHNN and CDR2 SYGVQD (reference sequence). The CDR3 runs 12 residues. V was pared by 7 bases and J by 3 bases, with 6 bases between. CDR3 loop: CASTGYTGELFF. CDR3 sequence (DNA): TGCGCCAGCACGGGGTACACCGGGGAGCTGTTTTTT.

This clone was seen a handful of times. This chain connects TRBV7-3 to TRBJ1-2, with 7 bases fitting TRBD1. Germline CDR1 is SGHTA and CDR2 is FQGTGA. The CDR3 runs to 13 residues. V lost 3 bases to trimming and J lost 8 bases; unmatched junction nucleotides: 6. CDR3 loop: CASSLMQGEGYTF. In DNA, the CDR3 is TGTGCCAGCAGCTTGATGCAGGGGGAAGGCTACACCTTC.

This clone came up a few times. The rearrangement joins TRBV18 to TRBJ2-1; TRBD2 agrees at 7 bases. V shed 3 bases and J 4 bases; nucleotides not matched to a gene: 6. The length of the CDR3 is 15 residues. Germline lookup yields CDR1 KGHSH and CDR2 LQKENI. CDR3 nucleotide sequence: TGTGCCAGCTCACCGAGCGGGGATTTATACAATGAGCAGTTCTTC. Residues: CASSPSGDLYNEQFF. Full variable domain (rest looked up from reference TRBV18 and TRBJ2-1): NAGVMQNPRHLVRRRGQEARLRCSPMKGHSHVYWYRQLPEEGLKFMVYLQKENIIDESGMPKERFSAEFPKEGPSILRIQQVVRGDSAAYFCASSPSGDLYNEQFFGPGTRLTVL.

The genes are TRBV11-3 and TRBJ2-2; 12 bases map to TRBD1. This CDR3 is 16 amino acids long. V was pared by 0 bases and J by 7 bases, with 3 bases of the junction left unmatched. Germline V gene lookup returns CDR1 SGHNT and CDR2 YENEEA. CDR3 amino acids: CASSLDGTGGIGELFF. The CDR3 nucleotides read TGTGCCAGCAGCTTAGACGGGACAGGGGGCATCGGGGAGCTGTTTTTT.